Included here is one TCR beta chain sequence, with context. The CDR3 totals 12 residues. Germline CDR1 and CDR2: SQVTM and ANQGSEA. Trimming took 3 bases from V and 9 from J, leaving 12 bases between them. TCRdb reprocessed the 5' RACE reads with MiXCR, giving one entry per CDR3 protein. In the table there are under 100,000 distinct CDR3 sequences, around 5.5% of which are singletons. This specimen comes from a study of T cells after yellow fever vaccination. This specimen was CD8+ T cells sorted from PBMCs, taken 10 days after the yellow fever booster vaccination. The receptor was isolated from a man between 18 and 29 years old who received the YFV17D yellow fever vaccine. This chain connects TRBV29-1 to TRBJ2-1; a possible D gene is TRBD1 (5 bases). As DNA, the CDR3 is TGCAGCGTTGAGGTCAGGGTTACTGAGCAGTTCTTC. This sequence encodes CSVEVRVTEQFF.